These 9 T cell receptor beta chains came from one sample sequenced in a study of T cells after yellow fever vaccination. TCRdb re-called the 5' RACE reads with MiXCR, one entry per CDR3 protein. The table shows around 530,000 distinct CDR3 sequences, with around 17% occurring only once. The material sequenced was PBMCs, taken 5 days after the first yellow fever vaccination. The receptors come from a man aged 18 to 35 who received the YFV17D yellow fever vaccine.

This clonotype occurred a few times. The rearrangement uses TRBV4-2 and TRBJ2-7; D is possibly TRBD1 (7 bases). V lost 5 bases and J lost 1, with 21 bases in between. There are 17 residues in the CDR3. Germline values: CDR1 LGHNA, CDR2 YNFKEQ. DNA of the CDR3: TGTGCCAGCAGCATCGGGAGATCTGGGACAGCATCCTACGAGCAGTACTTC. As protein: CASSIGRSGTASYEQYF.

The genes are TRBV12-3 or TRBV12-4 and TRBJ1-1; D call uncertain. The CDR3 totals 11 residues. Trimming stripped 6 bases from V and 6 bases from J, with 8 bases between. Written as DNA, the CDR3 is TGTGCCAGCAGCCGGGAGGCTGAAGCTTTCTTT. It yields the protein CASSREAEAFF.

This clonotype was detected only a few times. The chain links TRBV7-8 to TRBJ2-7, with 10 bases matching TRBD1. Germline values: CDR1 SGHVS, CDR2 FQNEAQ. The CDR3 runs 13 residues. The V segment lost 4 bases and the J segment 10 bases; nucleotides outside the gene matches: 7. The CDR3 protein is CASSYPGQGRQYV. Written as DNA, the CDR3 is TGTGCCAGCAGCTACCCGGGACAGGGGAGACAGTACGTC.

CDR3 in DNA: TGTGCCAGCTCTTCAGCGTTCTGGGGCAATCAGCCCCAGCATTTT. Translating gives CASSSAFWGNQPQHF. This rearrangement joins TRBV12-3 or TRBV12-4 to TRBJ1-5; the D is unclear. The length of the CDR3 is 15 residues. Trimming cost V 8 bases and J 2 bases, with 16 bases left between them.

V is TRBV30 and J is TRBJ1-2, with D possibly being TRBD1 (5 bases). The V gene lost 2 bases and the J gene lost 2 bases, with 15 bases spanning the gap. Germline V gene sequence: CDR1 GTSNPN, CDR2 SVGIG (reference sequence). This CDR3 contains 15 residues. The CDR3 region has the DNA TGTGCCTGGAGTAAAAGTCTATGGGACAACTATGGCTACACCTTC. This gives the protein CAWSKSLWDNYGYTF.

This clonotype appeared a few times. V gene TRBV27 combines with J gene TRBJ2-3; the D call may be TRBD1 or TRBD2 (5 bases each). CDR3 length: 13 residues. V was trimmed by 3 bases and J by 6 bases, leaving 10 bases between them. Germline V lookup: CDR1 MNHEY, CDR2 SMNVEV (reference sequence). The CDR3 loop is CASSFPGADTQYF. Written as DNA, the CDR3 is TGTGCCAGCAGTTTCCCCGGGGCTGATACGCAGTATTTT.

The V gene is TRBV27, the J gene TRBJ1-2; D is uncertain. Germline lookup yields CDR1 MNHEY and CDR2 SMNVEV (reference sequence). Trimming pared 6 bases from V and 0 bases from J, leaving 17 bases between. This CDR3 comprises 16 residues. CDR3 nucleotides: TGTGCCAGCAGGGCAGGCGCCTATATAGCTAACTATGGCTACACCTTC. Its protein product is CASRAGAYIANYGYTF.

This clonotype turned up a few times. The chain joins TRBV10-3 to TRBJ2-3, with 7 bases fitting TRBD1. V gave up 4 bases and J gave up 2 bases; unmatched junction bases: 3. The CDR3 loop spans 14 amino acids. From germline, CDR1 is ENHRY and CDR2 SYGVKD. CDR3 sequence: CAISADRDTDTQYF. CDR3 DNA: TGTGCCATCAGTGCCGACAGGGACACAGATACGCAGTATTTT.

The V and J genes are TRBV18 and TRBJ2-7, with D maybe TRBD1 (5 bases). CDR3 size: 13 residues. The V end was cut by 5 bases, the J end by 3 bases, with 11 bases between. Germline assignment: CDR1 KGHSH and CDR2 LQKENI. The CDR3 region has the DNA TGTGCCAGCTCAGGCGGACAAGACTACGAGCAGTACGTC. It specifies CASSGGQDYEQYV.